The source of this T cell receptor beta chain is a study of neurological immune-mediated disorders. This clonotype was recorded many times. Time point noted: longitudinal time-point 2. It was by 5'RACE with 10-nucleotide random UMIs that the cDNA was made. TCRdb processed the 5' RACE reads anew with MiXCR; each CDR3 protein has one entry. The profile covers 84,000 or so distinct CDR3 sequences, with approximately 13% appearing a single time and approximately 5% taken by the ten largest. The V end lost 5 bases, the J end lost 4 bases, and 14 bases lay between the germline ends. CDR1 is KGHDR, CDR2 SFDVKD, per germline. There are 15 residues in the CDR3.

The chain links TRBV24-1 to TRBJ2-1; D could derive from TRBD1 or TRBD2 (5 bases each). The receptor was derived from a female donor with HTLV-1-associated myelopathy (HAM/TSP). What was sequenced was PBMCs. The CDR3 loop reads CATSGGNSGYNEQFF. DNA for the CDR3: TGTGCCACCAGTGGGGGCAATTCGGGGTACAATGAGCAGTTCTTC.